This TCR beta chain emerged from a study of T cells in tuberculosis. Across the study: CD1B tetramers identified T cells specific for mycobacterial lipid GMM. A South African cohort included IGRA-negative adolescents, latently infected IGRA-positive adolescents and adults with active tuberculosis.

Described time point: new active TB diagnosis, blood taken before or within 7 days of starting treatment. Each patient had positive sputum smear microscopy and/or positive culture. The CDR3 has 15 amino acids. The germline V gene has CDR1 SGDLS and CDR2 YYNGEE. Trimming took 4 bases from V and 3 from J; bases not matched to a gene: 4. As for this clone: Its antigen is as yet unknown.

The assay was immunoSEQ multiplex PCR, and TCRdb's table has in-frame clones only and misses some. The data show tens of thousands of clones, with roughly 94% seen just once and 3.5% to 5% held by the top ten. Findings and limits, study-wide: GMM-specific TCRs were nearer to active tuberculosis alpha repertoires, suggesting expansion.

The J gene is TRBJ2-2, the V gene TRBV9, with 9 positions matching TRBD1. This clonotype originated in an adult with tuberculosis. The sequences come from PBMCs, collected at tuberculosis diagnosis. The CDR3 sequence is CASSWDRAYTGELFF. The CDR3 DNA reads TGTGCCAGCAGCTGGGACAGGGCATACACCGGGGAGCTGTTTTTT.